A single sample gave rise to the 18 T cell receptor beta chains below, sequenced in a study of T-cell memory formation after mild COVID-19. Each CDR3 protein gets one entry after TCRdb re-called the 5' RACE reads with MiXCR. The table records 280,000 or so distinct CDR3 sequences, around 8% of them present only once. The sample was PBMCs or a T cell subset sorted from them (not recorded which). These receptors all stem from a man younger than 30 who had mild COVID-19 (a few samples of this study predate the infection). Cell type and time point are not known.

The chain uses TRBV28 and TRBJ2-7, with D maybe TRBD2 (5 bases). V was pared by 0 bases and J by 5 bases, with 20 bases between. The CDR3 runs to 17 residues. The germline CDR1 and CDR2 sequences are MDHEN and SYDVKM. The CDR3 DNA sequence: TGTGCCAGCAGTTTATGGGCAGGAGGCGGCTTGCTGGACGAGCAGTACTTC. This translates into CASSLWAGGGLLDEQYF.

The rearrangement joins TRBV19 to TRBJ1-1; D is unresolved. Germline V gene data show CDR1 as LNHDA and CDR2 as SQIVND (reference sequence). Trimming took off 3 bases at V and 3 bases at J, with 8 bases between the two ends. This CDR3 contains 13 residues. CDR3 bases: TGTGCCAGTAGTATTGCGGGGTACACTGAAGCTTTCTTT. Translated: CASSIAGYTEAFF. Full variable domain (remainder filled in from reference TRBV19 and TRBJ1-1): DGGITQSPKYLFRKEGQNVTLSCEQNLNHDAMYWYRQDPGQGLRLIYYSQIVNDFQKGDIAEGYSVSREKKESFPLTVTSAQKNPTAFYLCASSIAGYTEAFFGQGTRLTVV.

This chain joins TRBV4-2 and TRBJ1-5; 9 bases agree with TRBD1. The germline gives CDR1 LGHNA, CDR2 YNFKEQ. This CDR3 has 14 amino acids. Trimming cost V 3 bases and J 5 bases; bases outside gene matches: 2. CDR3 sequence: CASSHRDRDQPQHF. CDR3 bases: TGTGCCAGCAGCCACCGGGACAGGGATCAGCCCCAGCATTTT.

The chain combines TRBV24-1 with TRBJ2-3; 9 nucleotides align to TRBD1. The CDR3 is 15 amino acids. V gave up 3 bases and J gave up 4 bases; unmatched junction bases: 4. CDR1 and CDR2 from the germline V gene are KGHDR and SFDVKD. The CDR3 protein is CATSDGTGLADTQYF. CDR3 coding DNA: TGTGCCACCAGTGATGGGACAGGGTTGGCAGATACGCAGTATTTT.

The chain uses TRBV7-9 and TRBJ1-1; no firm D call. In germline, CDR1 is SEHNR, CDR2 FQNEAQ (reference sequence). This CDR3 contains 12 residues. The V end lost 6 bases, the J end lost 3 bases, and 8 bases lay between the germline ends. In DNA, the CDR3 is TGTGCCAGCAGGGGTCCATACACTGAAGCTTTCTTT. Amino acids: CASRGPYTEAFF.

There are a few counts of this clonotype. V and J are TRBV20-1 and TRBJ2-2; D is ambiguous. Germline CDR1 DFQATT, CDR2 SNEGSKA (reference sequence). Trimming shortened V by 3 bases and J by 3 bases, and 8 bases separated the two germline ends. The CDR3 has 13 residues. The CDR3 spells CSASRQDTGELFF. The DNA of the CDR3 is TGCAGTGCTAGCCGGCAGGACACCGGGGAGCTGTTTTTT.

The CDR3 sequence: CASSQRDWGRETQYF. CDR3 bases: TGTGCCAGCAGCCAGCGGGACTGGGGGAGAGAGACCCAGTACTTC. The J gene is TRBJ2-5, the V gene TRBV3-1; D is perhaps TRBD2 (6 bases). With 3 bases removed from V and 4 bases from J, the gap between germline ends came to 15 bases. Germline CDR1 and CDR2: LGHDT and YNNKEL (reference sequence). This CDR3 has 15 amino acids.

This clonotype was recorded a few times. The chain joins TRBV27 to TRBJ2-5; 9 bases are a match to TRBD2. V trimming: 5 bases; J trimming: 4 bases; junction bases outside the gene matches: 5. The CDR3 totals 14 residues. In germline, CDR1 is MNHEY, CDR2 SMNVEV (reference sequence). CDR3 residues: CASSPGLAPETQYF. CDR3 coding DNA: TGTGCCAGCAGTCCCGGACTAGCGCCAGAGACCCAGTACTTC.

This chain uses TRBV4-1 with TRBJ1-2; D remains unclear. The V and J ends lost 0 bases and 2 bases respectively, with 10 bases between them. CDR3 length: 15 residues. Germline loops: CDR1 MGHRA, CDR2 YSYEKL. CDR3 in DNA: TGCGCCAGCAGCCAAGATCCCACCCTCAACTATGGCTACACCTTC. It codes for CASSQDPTLNYGYTF.

This clonotype was seen more than once but under ten times. The chain carries TRBV20-1 and TRBJ1-1; perhaps TRBD1 as D (5 bases). The CDR3 is 14 amino acids. Per the germline V gene, CDR1 is DFQATT and CDR2 is SNEGSKA (reference sequence). Trimming removed 3 bases at V and 3 bases at J, with 14 bases between. DNA for the CDR3: TGCAGTGCTAGCCCCCCCGACAGAGACACTGAAGCTTTCTTT. Protein sequence: CSASPPDRDTEAFF.

This clonotype was found many times. This rearrangement joins TRBV20-1 to TRBJ1-4; the D is unclear. This CDR3 comprises 13 residues. Germline V gives CDR1 DFQATT, CDR2 SNEGSKA (reference sequence). Trimming took 0 bases from V and 8 from J, leaving 10 bases between them. DNA for the CDR3: TGCAGTGCTAGAGAGTCCTTGGCCGAAAAACTGTTTTTT. Its protein is CSARESLAEKLFF.

This clonotype showed up many times. The chain uses TRBV2 and TRBJ1-5; TRBD1 matches at 10 bases. The CDR3 has 14 residues. The J segment lost 2 bases and the V segment lost 6 bases, leaving 1 base of the junction unmatched. From germline, CDR1 is SNHLY and CDR2 FYNNEI. The DNA of the CDR3 is TGTGCCAGCAGCGGGACAGGGGGCAATCAGCCCCAGCATTTT. It specifies CASSGTGGNQPQHF.

The genes are TRBV11-2 and TRBJ2-5; D possibly corresponds to TRBD1 (6 bases). The V end was cut by 4 bases, the J end by 2 bases, with 11 bases between. The CDR3 has 14 amino acids. Germline loops: CDR1 SGHAT, CDR2 FQNNGV. CDR3 DNA sequence: TGTGCCAGCAGCTCCGACAGGAGGCAAGAGACCCAGTACTTC. Its protein product is CASSSDRRQETQYF.

At least ten counts were recorded for this clonotype. The CDR3 sequence: CSASDSRTDTQYF. The DNA of the CDR3 is TGCAGCGCGTCTGACAGCCGCACAGATACGCAGTATTTT. The chain is built from TRBV29-1 and TRBJ2-3; a weak D match, TRBD1 (5 bases). The V and J ends lost 7 bases and 1 base respectively, with 12 bases between them. This CDR3 has 13 residues. Germline V gene lookup returns CDR1 SQVTM and CDR2 ANQGSEA.

J is TRBJ2-5 and V is TRBV12-3 or TRBV12-4; weak D call: TRBD2 (5 bases). This CDR3 region has 14 residues. Trimming cost V 3 bases and J 5 bases, with 13 bases left between them. The CDR3 loop is CASSFNRGSETQYF. The CDR3 coding sequence is TGTGCCAGCAGTTTTAATCGGGGATCGGAGACCCAGTACTTC.

This clonotype was observed a few times. The V call is TRBV28, the J call TRBJ1-5; D is unresolved. With 4 bases removed from V and 2 bases from J, the gap between germline ends came to 9 bases. Germline V CDR1 and CDR2: MDHEN, SYDVKM. This CDR3 is 14 amino acids long. In DNA, the CDR3 is TGTGCCAGCAGTTGGACCGGCGGCAATCAGCCCCAGCATTTT. Translating gives CASSWTGGNQPQHF.

This clonotype has more than one count but fewer than ten. The chain is built from TRBV7-6 and TRBJ1-1; D is unresolved. V lost 6 bases, J lost 0 bases, and 8 bases lay in between. The CDR3 is 13 residues long. Germline CDR1 is SGHVS and CDR2 is FNYEAQ. CDR3 loop: CASRPSVNTEAFF. In DNA form, the CDR3 reads TGTGCCAGCAGACCCTCCGTGAACACTGAAGCTTTCTTT.

The chain joins TRBV12-3 or TRBV12-4 to TRBJ2-2, with a tentative D call TRBD2 (7 bases). V lost 5 bases, J lost 1 base, and 14 bases lay in between. The CDR3 length is 16 residues. The CDR3 is CASSHGGPLNTGELFF. The CDR3 DNA reads TGTGCCAGCAGTCACGGGGGGCCCTTGAACACCGGGGAGCTGTTTTTT.